The rows below give T cell receptor beta chains drawn from one sample of a study of spatial heterogeneity in lung cancer. TCRdb reanalysed the 5' RACE reads using MiXCR and keeps one entry per CDR3 protein. The sample has tens of thousands of distinct CDR3 sequences, approximately 7% seen once. The source was PBMCs, collected at surgery. Every receptor here comes from a female donor with early-stage non-small cell lung cancer. The CDR3 runs from the conserved cysteine through the conserved F or W. A D gene is named only where the DNA matches it firmly. Only some rows state a clone size, as once, few, many or a class for expanded clones.

cdr3_aa	cdr3_nt	clone_size	cdr3_length	d_call	v_call	j_call
CSARKMSYEQYF	TGCAGTGCTAGAAAAATGAGCTACGAGCAGTACTTC	many	12	NA	TRBV20-1	TRBJ2-7
CASGTGSTDTQYF	TGTGCCAGTGGGACAGGGAGCACAGATACGCAGTATTTT	NA	13	TRBD1	TRBV19	TRBJ2-3
CASSMGLAGETQYF	TGTGCCAGTAGTATGGGACTAGCGGGAGAGACCCAGTACTTC	few	14	TRBD2	TRBV19	TRBJ2-5
CAWSVGLAGGRETQYF	TGTGCCTGGAGTGTAGGGCTAGCGGGGGGGCGAGAGACCCAGTACTTC	many	16	TRBD2	TRBV30	TRBJ2-5
CASRDTGKDTQYF	TGTGCCAGCCGGGACACGGGAAAGGATACGCAGTATTTT	many	13	NA	TRBV2	TRBJ2-3
CASSVGERGLNEQFF	TGTGCCAGTAGTGTCGGGGAGCGGGGGCTCAATGAGCAGTTCTTC	many	15	TRBD2	TRBV19	TRBJ2-1
CASSLAAGRALFF	TGTGCCAGCAGCTTGGCGGCAGGCCGAGCACTGTTTTTT	many	13	NA	TRBV5-4	TRBJ2-2
CATSAPPPQETQYF	TGTGCCACCAGTGCCCCTCCGCCACAAGAGACCCAGTACTTC	many	14	NA	TRBV24-1	TRBJ2-5
CATTAGSGTANYGYTF	TGCGCCACCACCGCCGGTAGTGGAACAGCTAACTATGGCTACACCTTC	few	16	NA	TRBV5-1	TRBJ1-2
CASSSRSRPSTDTQYF	TGTGCCAGCAGTTCCAGGTCCAGGCCTAGCACAGATACGCAGTATTTT	many	16	NA	TRBV6-5	TRBJ2-3
CASSLAVGTEAFF	TGTGCCAGCAGCTTGGCGGTCGGCACTGAAGCTTTCTTT	many	13	NA	TRBV5-6	TRBJ1-1
CASSEGSELTGEQYF	TGTGCCAGCAGTGAAGGGTCTGAGCTAACCGGCGAGCAGTACTTC	many	15	NA	TRBV2	TRBJ2-7
CASSYGGTVSSLSNEQFF	TGTGCCAGCAGTTACGGGGGGACAGTAAGTTCTTTATCCAATGAGCAGTTCTTC	many	18	NA	TRBV6-2/TRBV6-3	TRBJ2-1
CASSLQGAGTYEQYF	TGTGCCAGCAGCTTACAGGGGGCGGGTACCTACGAGCAGTACTTC	many	15	TRBD1	TRBV7-9	TRBJ2-7
CASSLFGWAPGQGYNEQFF	TGTGCCAGCAGCTTATTCGGCTGGGCTCCGGGACAGGGATATAATGAGCAGTTCTTC	NA	19	TRBD1	TRBV7-9	TRBJ2-1
CASSLDRGQSYEQYF	TGTGCCAGCAGCCTAGACAGGGGCCAATCCTACGAGCAGTACTTC	many	15	TRBD1	TRBV11-2	TRBJ2-7
CASSSTSFAGELFF	TGTGCCAGCAGCTCGACTAGCTTCGCCGGGGAGCTGTTTTTT	many	14	TRBD2	TRBV7-9	TRBJ2-2
CASSIASRTDTQYF	TGTGCCAGCAGTATAGCTAGCCGCACAGATACGCAGTATTTT	many	14	NA	TRBV2	TRBJ2-3
CASSLGHWAFF	TGTGCCAGCAGTTTAGGCCACTGGGCTTTCTTT	many	11	NA	TRBV28	TRBJ1-1
CASSKVGRGPEETQYF	TGTGCCAGCAGCAAAGTAGGGAGGGGGCCGGAAGAGACCCAGTACTTC	many	16	NA	TRBV21-1	TRBJ2-5
CASSPRGYEQYF	TGTGCCAGCAGCCCTCGGGGCTACGAGCAGTACTTC	many	12	NA	TRBV9	TRBJ2-7
CSARSGAGLAFF	TGCAGTGCTAGGTCAGGGGCAGGGTTGGCTTTCTTT	many	12	NA	TRBV20-1	TRBJ1-1
CASSPRTSGGNEQFF	TGTGCCAGCAGCCCTCGGACTAGCGGGGGGAATGAGCAGTTCTTC	many	15	TRBD2	TRBV12-3/TRBV12-4	TRBJ2-1
CSARGAGWRVEQFF	TGCAGTGCTAGGGGGGCAGGGTGGAGGGTTGAGCAGTTCTTC	NA	14	NA	TRBV20-1	TRBJ2-1
CSATGQSYEQYF	TGCAGTGCTACGGGACAGTCCTACGAGCAGTACTTC	many	12	TRBD1	TRBV20-1	TRBJ2-7
CASSLVGPGATIYNEQFF	TGTGCCAGCAGCTTAGTAGGCCCAGGGGCGACTATCTACAATGAGCAGTTCTTC	many	18	NA	TRBV7-2	TRBJ2-1